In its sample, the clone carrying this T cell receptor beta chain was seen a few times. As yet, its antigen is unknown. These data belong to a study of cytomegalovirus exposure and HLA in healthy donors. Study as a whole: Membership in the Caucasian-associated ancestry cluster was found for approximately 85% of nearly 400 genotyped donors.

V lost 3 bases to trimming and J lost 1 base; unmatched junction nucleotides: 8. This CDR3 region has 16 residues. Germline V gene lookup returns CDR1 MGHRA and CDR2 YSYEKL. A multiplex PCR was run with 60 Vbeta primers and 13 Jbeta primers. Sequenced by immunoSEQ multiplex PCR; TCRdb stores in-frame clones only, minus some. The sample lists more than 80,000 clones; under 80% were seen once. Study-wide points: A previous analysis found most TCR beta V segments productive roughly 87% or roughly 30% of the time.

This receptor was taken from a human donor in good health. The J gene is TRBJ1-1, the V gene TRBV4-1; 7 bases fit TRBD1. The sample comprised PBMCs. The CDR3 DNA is TGCGCCAGCAGCCACATCAGGGGGAGTACGAACACTGAAGCTTTCTTT. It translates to CASSHIRGSTNTEAFF.